This TCR beta chain originates from a study of blood T cell repertoires in COVID-19. The data were produced by immunoSEQ multiplex PCR, yet TCRdb's version contains in-frame clones alone and is incomplete. Of about 61,000 clones in the sample, roughly 86% were seen once. Trimming removed 8 bases at V and 1 base at J, with 14 bases between. This CDR3 has 14 residues. Germline-derived CDR1 and CDR2 are MNHEY and SVGAGI. Input material: peripheral blood. The chain couples TRBV6-5 to TRBJ2-5; D not certain. This clonotype originated in a woman aged 50 to 65 with active or convalescent COVID-19. CDR3 bases: TGTGCCAGCTACGCTCCAGGTATCCAAGAGACCCAGTACTTC. Protein product: CASYAPGIQETQYF.